This entry concerns a single TCR beta chain. Its antigen is unknown. Within the sample, other DNA sequences also encode this same CDR3. The V gene end was trimmed by 2 bases and the J gene end by 3 bases; junction bases not matched to a gene: 0. The CDR3 sequence is 15 residues long. Germline CDR1 and CDR2: MNHEY and SVGAGI. This entry is derived from a study of T cells after posttransplantation cyclophosphamide. Study findings and constraints: Later blood repertoires were often dominated by clones from the donor CD8+ memory compartment. TRB clonality was highly associated with recipient CMV seropositivity and reactivation. TRB overlap between skin or GI tissue T cells and blood was limited.

The table came from immunoSEQ multiplex PCR; TCRdb's copy has only in-frame clones and leaves some out. This table holds 30,000 or so clones, around 90% found once. The specimen was PBMCs. The source of this sequence is a woman between 40 and 50 years old with a blood cancer, CMV-positive, and with a related stem cell donor. The V call is TRBV6-5, the J call TRBJ2-5, with TRBD2 identical over 13 bases. DNA of the CDR3: TGTGCCAGCAGTTACGGGACTAGCGGGGAAGAGACCCAGTACTTC. Translation: CASSYGTSGEETQYF.